One and the same sample provided the 20 T cell receptor beta chains below, sequenced in a study of shared clonotypes between healthy human individuals. Assay used: immunoSEQ multiplex PCR; TCRdb lists only in-frame clones, some missing. The table has 1.4 million or so clones, around 98.5% seen once. Sequences were obtained from naive CD4+ T cells sorted from blood. Specified subset: CD45RA+ positively selected. The source of these receptors is a man aged 25 to 45 in good health.

DNA of the CDR3: TGTGCCAGCTCACCACTGCCCGGCGGAGCTTCCTACAATGAGCAGTTCTTC. It translates to CASSPLPGGASYNEQFF. J is TRBJ2-1 and V is TRBV18; D is unresolved. V was pared by 1 base and J by 1 base, with 14 bases between. The CDR3 extends over 17 amino acids. Germline CDR1 and CDR2: KGHSH and LQKENI.

V usage is TRBV11-2 and J usage is TRBJ2-1, with 7 bases matching TRBD2. The germline V gene encodes CDR1 SGHAT and CDR2 FQNNGV. The CDR3 runs 15 residues. V lost 1 base, J lost 6 bases, and 6 bases stayed unmatched. Here the CDR3 reads CASSLGRLAINEQFF. The CDR3, as DNA: TGTGCCAGCAGCTTAGGACGACTAGCCATCAATGAGCAGTTCTTC.

CDR3 sequence (DNA): TGTGCCAGCAGTGGTCGGGCCCTGTTCGGAAGCACCGGGGAGCTGTTTTTT. Translated, it gives CASSGRALFGSTGELFF. The genes are TRBV2 and TRBJ2-2; no reliable D call. V lost 4 bases, J lost 4 bases, and 19 bases lay in between. The CDR3 sequence is 17 residues long. The germline V gene has CDR1 SNHLY and CDR2 FYNNEI.

The chain uses TRBV6-1 and TRBJ2-7; 9 positions match TRBD1. CDR3 size: 15 residues. The ends lost 7 bases at V and 3 bases at J; junction bases unmatched: 10. CDR1 MNHNS and CDR2 SASEGT come from the germline V gene. The CDR3: CASTLQGQGIYEQYF. CDR3 nucleotide sequence: TGTGCCAGCACGCTGCAGGGACAGGGTATCTACGAGCAGTACTTC.

In the case of this clone: The sample carries other DNA sequences with the same CDR3. V and J are TRBV28 and TRBJ1-4; no firm D call. This CDR3 contains 14 residues. V was trimmed by 5 bases and J by 0 bases, leaving 7 bases between them. Germline V gene data show CDR1 as MDHEN and CDR2 as SYDVKM. The CDR3 DNA is TGTGCCAGCAGTACGGGTGCAACTAATGAAAAACTGTTTTTT. This sequence encodes CASSTGATNEKLFF.

The rearrangement uses TRBV9 and TRBJ2-1; TRBD2 is a possible D gene (5 bases). The CDR3 has 15 residues. Trimming stripped 6 bases from V and 3 bases from J, with 16 bases between. The germline CDR1 and CDR2 sequences are SGDLS and YYNGEE. CDR3 DNA sequence: TGTGCCAGCACCTTAGGAGGATACGACTACAATGAGCAGTTCTTC. It encodes CASTLGGYDYNEQFF.

The chain recombines TRBV27 with TRBJ2-3; the match to TRBD1 covers 8 bases. The V segment lost 5 bases and the J segment 5 bases; nucleotides outside the gene matches: 12. The germline gives CDR1 MNHEY, CDR2 SMNVEV (reference sequence). This CDR3 has 16 amino acids. CDR3 region: CASSPTGDVRGDTQYF. The CDR3 DNA reads as TGTGCCAGCAGTCCGACAGGGGATGTGCGGGGAGATACGCAGTATTTT.

V and J are TRBV6-5 and TRBJ2-7; 8 bases match TRBD1. The CDR3 length is 13 residues. The germline gives CDR1 MNHEY, CDR2 SVGAGI. After removal of 5 bases from V and 7 bases from J, the junction contained 7 bases not matched to a gene. The DNA for the CDR3 is TGTGCCAGCAGTCGAACAGGGGGGTGGGAGCAGTACTTC. Translating it yields CASSRTGGWEQYF.

V and J are TRBV13 and TRBJ2-7; D remains unclear. Germline assignment: CDR1 PRHDT and CDR2 FYEKMQ (reference sequence). This CDR3 region has 11 residues. The V end lost 2 bases, the J end lost 6 bases, and 5 bases lay between the germline ends. CDR3 DNA sequence: TGTGCCAGCAGCTTACTTCGCGAGCAGTACTTC. Translating gives CASSLLREQYF. The whole variable domain, remainder taken from reference TRBV13 and TRBJ2-7, is AAGVIQSPRHLIKEKRETATLKCYPIPRHDTVYWYQQGPGQDPQFLISFYEKMQSDKGSIPDRFSAQQFSDYHSELNMSSLELGDSALYFCASSLLREQYFGPGTRLTVT.

The chain combines TRBV30 with TRBJ1-3, with D unclear. The germline CDR1 and CDR2 sequences are GTSNPN and SVGIG (reference sequence). The CDR3 contains 15 residues. Deletions cut 1 base from V and 1 base from J, with 11 bases between. CDR3 DNA sequence: TGTGCCTGGAGTGCAGGAACCCGGTCTGGAAACACCATATATTTT. Encoded protein: CAWSAGTRSGNTIYF.

The chain uses TRBV6-1 and TRBJ1-2; D perhaps matches TRBD1 (6 bases). Germline lookup yields CDR1 MNHNS and CDR2 SASEGT. Trimming removed 9 bases at V and 2 bases at J, with 16 bases between. CDR3 length: 14 residues. CDR3 protein: CASTPGQINYGYTF. The CDR3 DNA reads TGTGCCAGTACGCCGGGACAAATAAACTATGGCTACACCTTC.

The chain uses TRBV28 and TRBJ1-1; 12 bases agree with TRBD1. The V and J ends lost 2 bases and 8 bases, in that order; junction bases with no gene match: 9. The CDR3 is 16 residues long. The germline CDR1 and CDR2 sequences are MDHEN and SYDVKM. The CDR3: CASSLKAGTGGVEAFF. For the CDR3, the DNA is TGTGCCAGCAGTTTAAAAGCCGGGACAGGGGGCGTCGAAGCTTTCTTT.

The genes are TRBV29-1 and TRBJ2-5; perhaps TRBD1 as D (6 bases). Trimming took 3 bases from V and 0 from J, leaving 17 bases between them. From germline, CDR1 is SQVTM and CDR2 ANQGSEA. This CDR3 region has 16 residues. The CDR3 bases are TGCAGCGTTGATGGACAGTTTGATTCGTACCAAGAGACCCAGTACTTC. Protein product: CSVDGQFDSYQETQYF.

This sequence joins TRBV6-6 and TRBJ2-3; D might be TRBD2 (6 bases). The V gene's germline CDR1 is MNHNY and CDR2 SVGAGI (reference sequence). V was shortened by 0 bases and J by 4 bases, with 11 bases between the two germline ends. The CDR3 has 15 residues. The CDR3 here is CASSYSTRIPDTQYF. In DNA form, the CDR3 reads TGTGCCAGCAGTTACTCGACTAGGATCCCAGATACGCAGTATTTT.

The chain joins TRBV5-4 to TRBJ2-1; D gene ambiguous. This CDR3 is built from 14 residues. Trimming shortened V by 3 bases and J by 8 bases, and 15 bases separated the two germline ends. CDR1 SGHNT and CDR2 YYREEE come from the germline V gene (reference sequence). CDR3 nucleotide sequence: TGTGCCAGCAGCTCGGGCTCCAGTTTCGATGAGCAGTTCTTC. Amino acids: CASSSGSSFDEQFF.

Concerning this clone: Other DNA sequences in the same sample also yield this CDR3. This rearrangement joins TRBV19 to TRBJ1-5, with D uncertain. The CDR3 contains 16 residues. The germline gives CDR1 LNHDA, CDR2 SQIVND (reference sequence). Trimming cost V 5 bases and J 2 bases, with 16 bases left between them. As DNA, the CDR3 is TGTGCCAGTAGTCCAGGACCCCAACGCGGCAATCAGCCCCAGCATTTT. It specifies CASSPGPQRGNQPQHF.

This sequence joins TRBV9 and TRBJ2-3; tentative D call: TRBD2 (6 bases). Trimming took off 4 bases at V and 1 base at J, with 16 bases between the two ends. Germline CDR1 and CDR2: SGDLS and YYNGEE. CDR3 length: 16 residues. The CDR3 reads CASSRAAGGGTDTQYF. CDR3 in DNA: TGTGCCAGCAGCCGCGCCGCTGGCGGGGGCACAGATACGCAGTATTTT.

The J gene is TRBJ1-2, the V gene TRBV27, with D tentatively TRBD1 (5 bases). Trimming cost V 3 bases and J 7 bases, with 15 bases left between them. Germline values: CDR1 MNHEY, CDR2 SMNVEV (reference sequence). The CDR3 sequence is 14 residues long. The CDR3 is CASSLRRGVGGYTF. The CDR3 nucleotides are TGTGCCAGCAGTTTGAGAAGAGGGGTCGGTGGCTACACCTTC.

This chain connects TRBV21-1 to TRBJ2-1; the table's TRBD2 call for D was not verified on the DNA. TRBV21-1 is described as a pseudogene. The CDR3 consists of 12 residues. CDR3 nucleotides: TGTGCCAGCACAATAGAGGGCAATGAGCAGTTCTTC. Its protein product is CASTIEGNEQFF.

The CDR3, as DNA: TGTGCCAGCAGCCAAGATCTTTGGGCAGGGGATGGCTACACCTTC. Encoded protein: CASSQDLWAGDGYTF. The V and J genes are TRBV14 and TRBJ1-2; maybe TRBD1 (6 bases). Trimming took off 0 bases at V and 6 bases at J, with 14 bases between the two ends. The CDR3 is made up of 15 amino acids. Germline V CDR1 and CDR2: SGHDN, FVKESK.